This T cell receptor (beta chain) appears in the sequencing data of a study of CD4 T cells in relation to SARS-CoV-2 and coronaviruses. Study overall: PBMCs were cultured with antigen for nine to ten days before TCR beta sequencing. Crossreactive spike epitopes shared across donors were mapped to their HLA restriction.

Unexposed donor CD4+ T cells date from 2011-2018, before the COVID-19 pandemic. CD4+ T cells were isolated from the cells after 10 days of culture. Unexposed-donor CD4+ T cells were probed with SARS-CoV-2 S/N and four cold-coronavirus spikes, cells permitting. Some clones are missing from TCRdb's copy, which holds only in-frame ones; the method was immunoSEQ multiplex PCR. The data hold roughly 18,000 clones, with approximately 77% observed a single time. CDR3 length: 13 amino acids. Germline V gene sequence: CDR1 SQVTM, CDR2 ANQGSEA. V was cut by 6 bases and J by 1 base, with 9 bases left in between. This clone has a handful of counts. The antigen is not known.

The sequence was collected from a human donor in good health. Input material: CD4+ T cells from PBMCs, cultured in vitro. V gene TRBV29-1 combines with J gene TRBJ2-2, with D unresolved. The CDR3 is CSVGVLNTGELFF. CDR3 nucleotides: TGCAGCGTCGGTGTTTTGAACACCGGGGAGCTGTTTTTT.